Shown below are 21 T cell receptor beta chains from a single sample sequenced in a study of shared clonotypes between healthy human individuals. Naive CD8 cells comprised CD45RO-negative, CCR7-positively selected cells, excluding terminally differentiated effector memory CD45RA+ cells. Sequenced by immunoSEQ multiplex PCR; TCRdb stores in-frame clones only, minus some. The sample lists more than 500,000 clones, roughly 95% seen once, with approximately 0.11% in the top ten. The sequenced sample consisted of naive CD8+ T cells sorted from blood. Receptors originate from a woman under 40 in good health.

This clone was counted a single time. The chain joins TRBV13 to TRBJ2-7; weak D call: TRBD1 (6 bases). The CDR3 totals 15 residues. Germline lookup yields CDR1 PRHDT and CDR2 FYEKMQ (reference sequence). Deletions cut 4 bases from V and 4 bases from J, with 17 bases between. The CDR3 here is CASSSYGTYLYEQYF. CDR3 bases: TGTGCCAGCAGCTCTTACGGGACATACCTTTACGAGCAGTACTTC.

V gene TRBV28 combines with J gene TRBJ2-7, with 13 bases identical to TRBD2. The CDR3 spans 18 residues. In germline, CDR1 is MDHEN, CDR2 SYDVKM. Trimming at V came to 7 bases and at J to 4 bases, leaving 16 bases not matched to a gene. CDR3 sequence: CASMSFQTSGRPSYEQYF. The CDR3 coding sequence is TGTGCCAGCATGTCCTTCCAGACTAGCGGGAGGCCGAGTTACGAGCAGTACTTC. The variable domain in full, completed from reference TRBV28 and TRBJ2-7, reads DVKVTQSSRYLVKRTGEKVFLECVQDMDHENMFWYRQDPGLGLRLIYFSYDVKMKEKGDIPEGYSVSREKKERFSLILESASTNQTSMYLCASMSFQTSGRPSYEQYFGPGTRLTVT.

The chain recombines TRBV6-1 with TRBJ2-1; 10 bases agree with TRBD2. Germline V gene sequence: CDR1 MNHNS, CDR2 SASEGT. The CDR3 totals 15 residues. V trimming: 2 bases; J trimming: 12 bases; junction bases outside the gene matches: 10. This CDR3 is CASSEIAGGGIGQFF. The CDR3 bases are TGTGCCAGCAGTGAAATAGCGGGAGGAGGCATTGGGCAGTTCTTC.

The chain combines TRBV6-1 with TRBJ2-1; 8 nucleotides agree with TRBD2. The ends lost 3 bases at V and 3 bases at J; junction bases unmatched: 10. The germline gives CDR1 MNHNS, CDR2 SASEGT. The CDR3 runs 17 residues. In nucleotides, the CDR3 is TGTGCCAGCAGTGACGAAGCGGGAGACCGACACTACAATGAGCAGTTCTTC. Translating it yields CASSDEAGDRHYNEQFF.

V and J are TRBV11-2 and TRBJ2-6; TRBD1 matches at 9 bases. The trim removed 3 bases at V and 0 bases at J, leaving 3 bases unmatched. The V gene's germline CDR1 is SGHAT and CDR2 FQNNGV. The CDR3 length is 17 residues. The CDR3 DNA follows: TGTGCCAGCAGCTTCGGGACAGGGATCTCTGGGGCCAACGTCCTGACTTTC. Translated: CASSFGTGISGANVLTF.

This clone was found once. For the CDR3, the DNA is TGTGCCAGCAGCTTGGGTAGTGGCAGGGCCGAGCAGTACTTC. Amino acid sequence: CASSLGSGRAEQYF. The chain has TRBV5-4 and TRBJ2-7, with D tentatively TRBD1 (5 bases). The CDR3 extends over 14 amino acids. Germline CDR1 reads SGHNT; CDR2 reads YYREEE (reference sequence). V lost 0 bases to trimming and J lost 6 bases, with 13 bases between them.

This chain connects TRBV27 to TRBJ1-5; D call uncertain. Germline V gene data show CDR1 as MNHEY and CDR2 as SMNVEV (reference sequence). V was clipped by 7 bases and J by 0 bases, with 13 bases between them. This CDR3 region has 15 residues. The CDR3 DNA follows: TGTGCCAGCATCCCGACCCTTAATAGCAATCAGCCCCAGCATTTT. Translated, it gives CASIPTLNSNQPQHF.

This rearrangement joins TRBV27 to TRBJ2-7; D is unclear. The germline CDR1 and CDR2 sequences are MNHEY and SMNVEV (reference sequence). This CDR3 is built from 14 residues. The V and J ends lost 5 bases and 0 bases respectively, with 11 bases between them. The CDR3 loop reads CASSIASGSYEQYF. Here the CDR3 DNA reads TGTGCCAGCAGTATTGCTTCGGGCTCCTACGAGCAGTACTTC.

CDR3 sequence reads: CASSILGQANYGYTF. The CDR3 DNA follows: TGTGCCAGTAGTATTCTGGGACAGGCAAACTATGGCTACACCTTC. The rearrangement uses TRBV19 and TRBJ1-2, with 8 bases matching TRBD1. Germline V lookup: CDR1 LNHDA, CDR2 SQIVND (reference sequence). This CDR3 spans 15 amino acids. The trim removed 3 bases at V and 2 bases at J, leaving 5 bases unmatched.

As DNA, the CDR3 is TGTGCCAGCAGCTTAGCCGGAAGTAGCTACTACAATGAGCAGTTCTTC. Amino acid sequence: CASSLAGSSYYNEQFF. The J gene is TRBJ2-1, the V gene TRBV13, with no clear D. CDR1 and CDR2 from the germline V gene are PRHDT and FYEKMQ (reference sequence). CDR3 length equals 16 residues. Trimming pared 1 base from V and 3 bases from J, leaving 13 bases between.

The chain couples TRBV18 to TRBJ2-7, with 7 bases lining up with TRBD2. This CDR3 has 16 amino acids. CDR1 and CDR2 from the germline V gene are KGHSH and LQKENI. The trim removed 5 bases at V and 0 bases at J, leaving 10 bases unmatched. The CDR3 nucleotides are TGTGCCAGCTCAACCCCTAGCGGCCGGAGCTCCTACGAGCAGTACTTC. Its protein is CASSTPSGRSSYEQYF.

This clone was detected only once. The CDR3 DNA sequence: TGTGCCAGCAGCTTTCGCAGGCCCCGATTCTCTGGGGCCAACGTCCTGACTTTC. This translates into CASSFRRPRFSGANVLTF. V usage is TRBV11-3 and J usage is TRBJ2-6; no clear D gene. CDR3 length: 18 amino acids. Germline CDR1 reads SGHNT; CDR2 reads YENEEA. Trimming took off 3 bases at V and 0 bases at J, with 15 bases between the two ends.

The chain has TRBV9 and TRBJ1-4, with D tentatively TRBD1 (5 bases). V was trimmed by 4 bases and J by 8 bases, leaving 15 bases between them. The CDR3 has 14 residues. Per the germline V gene, CDR1 is SGDLS and CDR2 is YYNGEE. The CDR3 DNA is TGTGCCAGCAGCCCCCGTTGGGAGGGGGAAAAACTGTTTTTT. Residues: CASSPRWEGEKLFF.

The chain recombines TRBV5-4 with TRBJ2-7, with D perhaps being TRBD1 or TRBD2 (5 bases each). V was clipped by 0 bases and J by 4 bases, with 14 bases between them. The germline CDR1 and CDR2 sequences are SGHNT and YYREEE (reference sequence). The CDR3 length is 15 residues. CDR3 residues: CASSLGGISAYEQYF. DNA for the CDR3: TGTGCCAGCAGCTTGGGGGGGATCTCCGCTTACGAGCAGTACTTC.

This rearrangement joins TRBV28 to TRBJ1-6; the match to TRBD1 covers 7 bases. The CDR3 has 14 amino acids. The germline V gene encodes CDR1 MDHEN and CDR2 SYDVKM. J was trimmed by 5 bases and V by 5 bases; bases with no gene match: 3. CDR3: CASSQTGNNSPLHF. As DNA, the CDR3 is TGTGCCAGCAGTCAGACAGGGAATAATTCACCCCTCCACTTT. Combining the CDR3 with reference TRBV28 and TRBJ1-6 gives the whole variable domain DVKVTQSSRYLVKRTGEKVFLECVQDMDHENMFWYRQDPGLGLRLIYFSYDVKMKEKGDIPEGYSVSREKKERFSLILESASTNQTSMYLCASSQTGNNSPLHFGNGTRLTVT.

The rearrangement links TRBV11-2 to TRBJ1-1; D is undetermined. The V end lost 3 bases, the J end lost 3 bases, and 8 bases lay between the germline ends. The V gene's germline CDR1 is SGHAT and CDR2 FQNNGV. This CDR3 region has 13 residues. In DNA, the CDR3 is TGTGCCAGCAGCTTTGACACGGACACTGAAGCTTTCTTT. As protein: CASSFDTDTEAFF.

This clone was seen just once. The rearrangement uses TRBV27 and TRBJ2-2; D may be TRBD2 (6 bases). CDR3 length: 13 residues. V was clipped by 7 bases and J by 10 bases, with 16 bases between them. Germline V CDR1 and CDR2: MNHEY, SMNVEV (reference sequence). DNA of the CDR3: TGTGCCAGCAAAGAGGACATGCGGGAGGAGCTGTTTTTT. It specifies CASKEDMREELFF.

The rearrangement joins TRBV7-2 to TRBJ2-2; 7 bases are a match to TRBD2. Unmatched junction bases numbered 8, after V lost 1 base and J lost 3 bases. This CDR3 comprises 17 residues. The germline V gene encodes CDR1 SGHTA and CDR2 FQGNSA. The CDR3 is CASSLGGGSGYTGELFF. CDR3 sequence (DNA): TGTGCCAGCAGCTTAGGGGGCGGGAGCGGGTACACCGGGGAGCTGTTTTTT. The full variable domain, its missing parts supplied by reference TRBV7-2 and TRBJ2-2, is GAGVSQSPSNKVTEKGKDVELRCDPISGHTALYWYRQSLGQGLEFLIYFQGNSAPDKSGLPSDRFSAERTGGSVSTLTIQRTQQEDSAVYLCASSLGGGSGYTGELFFGEGSRLTVL.

In regard to this clone: The germline gene is not matched at one end of the junction; a read error may be the cause. V gene TRBV15 combines with J gene TRBJ2-3; no reliable D call. The germline CDR1 and CDR2 sequences are LNHNV and YYDKDF (reference sequence). The CDR3 consists of 12 residues. CDR3 sequence (DNA): TGTGCCACCAGCGGAGAATCAGATACGCAGTATTTT. This encodes CATSGESDTQYF.

The chain links TRBV6-5 to TRBJ2-4, with D possibly TRBD2 on 6 matching bases. V lost 6 bases to trimming and J lost 7 bases, with 16 bases between them. Germline V gene data show CDR1 as MNHEY and CDR2 as SVGAGI. The CDR3 is made up of 14 amino acids. CDR3 DNA: TGTGCCAGCAGGGAGGGACTGATTACGAACATTCAGTACTTC. Translating it yields CASREGLITNIQYF.

The chain links TRBV28 to TRBJ2-3; D is tentatively TRBD1 or TRBD2 (5 bases each). CDR3 size: 16 residues. The ends were cut back, 0 bases at V and 3 bases at J, with 13 bases in the middle. Germline V gene data show CDR1 as MDHEN and CDR2 as SYDVKM. The CDR3 coding sequence is TGTGCCAGCAGTTTATGGGGGGAGTTAGAAACAGATACGCAGTATTTT. The encoded protein is CASSLWGELETDTQYF.